The clone carrying this T cell receptor (beta chain) has just a few counts. The record originates from a study of HIV-infected patients and healthy controls. Alpha and beta constant-region primers primed reverse transcription of around 550 ng RNA. Separate chain-specific third strand synthesis with multiplexing indices produced the alpha and beta libraries. MiXCR was run by TCRdb on the 5' RACE reads, yielding one entry per CDR3 protein. Of 8,400 or so distinct CDR3 sequences listed, over 7.5% are singletons. V was cut by 2 bases and J by 8 bases, with 7 bases left in between. Germline CDR1 is MDHEN and CDR2 is SYDVKM. The CDR3 extends over 13 amino acids. Follow-up blood was drawn about 14 weeks, roughly three months, after antiretroviral therapy began. No cell fractionation was done, so the repertoire covers all unsorted peripheral blood T cells.

Material: blood, obtained during antiretroviral therapy. The clonotype comes from an adult with HIV infection. The chain couples TRBV28 to TRBJ1-6; D is ambiguous. For the CDR3, the DNA is TGTGCCAGCAGTTTACCTCCCGATTCACCCCTCCACTTT. It codes for CASSLPPDSPLHF.